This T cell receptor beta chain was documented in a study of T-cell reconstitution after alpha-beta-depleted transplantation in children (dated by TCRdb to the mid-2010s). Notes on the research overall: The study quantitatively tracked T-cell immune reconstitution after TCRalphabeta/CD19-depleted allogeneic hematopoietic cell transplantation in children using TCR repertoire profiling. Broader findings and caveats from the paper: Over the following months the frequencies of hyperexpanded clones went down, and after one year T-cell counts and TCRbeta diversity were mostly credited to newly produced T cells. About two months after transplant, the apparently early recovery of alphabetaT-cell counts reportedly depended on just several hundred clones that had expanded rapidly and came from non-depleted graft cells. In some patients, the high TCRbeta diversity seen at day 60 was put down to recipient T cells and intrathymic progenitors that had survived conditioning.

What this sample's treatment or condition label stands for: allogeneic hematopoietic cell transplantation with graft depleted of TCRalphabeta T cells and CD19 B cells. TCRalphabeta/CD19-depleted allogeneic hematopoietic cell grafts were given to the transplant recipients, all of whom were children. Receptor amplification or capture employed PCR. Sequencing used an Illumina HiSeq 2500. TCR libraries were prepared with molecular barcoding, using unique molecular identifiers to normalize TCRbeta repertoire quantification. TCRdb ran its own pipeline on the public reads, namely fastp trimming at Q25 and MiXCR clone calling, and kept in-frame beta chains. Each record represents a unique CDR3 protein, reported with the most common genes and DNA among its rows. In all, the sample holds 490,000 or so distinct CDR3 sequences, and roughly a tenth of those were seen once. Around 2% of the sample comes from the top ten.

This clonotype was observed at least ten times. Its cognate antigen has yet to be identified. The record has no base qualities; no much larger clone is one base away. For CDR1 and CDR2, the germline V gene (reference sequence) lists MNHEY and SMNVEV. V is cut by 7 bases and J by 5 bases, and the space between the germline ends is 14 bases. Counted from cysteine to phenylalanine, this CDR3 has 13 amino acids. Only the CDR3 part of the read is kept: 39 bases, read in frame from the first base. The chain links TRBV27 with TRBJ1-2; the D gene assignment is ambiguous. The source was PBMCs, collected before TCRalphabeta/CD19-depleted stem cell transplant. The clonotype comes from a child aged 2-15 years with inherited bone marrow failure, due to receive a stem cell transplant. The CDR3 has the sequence CASIGTVRYGYTF. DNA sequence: TGTGCCAGCATCGGTACAGTGAGGTATGGCTACACCTTC.